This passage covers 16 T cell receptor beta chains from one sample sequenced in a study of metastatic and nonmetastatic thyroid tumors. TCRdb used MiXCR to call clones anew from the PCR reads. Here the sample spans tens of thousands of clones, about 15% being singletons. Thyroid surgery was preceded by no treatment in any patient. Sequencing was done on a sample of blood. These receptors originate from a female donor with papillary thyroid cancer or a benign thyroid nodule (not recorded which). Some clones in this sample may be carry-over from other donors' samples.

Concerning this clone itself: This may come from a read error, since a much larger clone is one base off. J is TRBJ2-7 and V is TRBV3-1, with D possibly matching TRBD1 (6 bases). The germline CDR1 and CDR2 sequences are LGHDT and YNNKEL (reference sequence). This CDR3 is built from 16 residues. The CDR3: CASGQRGWGESYEQYF. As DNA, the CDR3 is TGTGCCAGCGGCCAAAGGGGGTGGGGCGAATCCTACGAGCAGTACTTC.

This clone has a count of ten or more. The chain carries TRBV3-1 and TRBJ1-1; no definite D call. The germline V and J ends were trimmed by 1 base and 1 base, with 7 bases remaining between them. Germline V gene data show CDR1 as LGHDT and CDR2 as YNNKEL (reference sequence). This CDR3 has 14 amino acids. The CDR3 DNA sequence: TGTGCCAGCAGCCAAGGGGCTTGGAACACTGAAGCTTTCTTT. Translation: CASSQGAWNTEAFF.

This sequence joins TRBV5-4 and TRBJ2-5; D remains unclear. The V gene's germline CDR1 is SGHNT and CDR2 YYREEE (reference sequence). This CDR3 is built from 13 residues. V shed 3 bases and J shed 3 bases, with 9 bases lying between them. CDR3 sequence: CASSSPIEETQYF. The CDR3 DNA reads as TGTGCCAGCAGCTCCCCGATCGAAGAGACCCAGTACTTC.

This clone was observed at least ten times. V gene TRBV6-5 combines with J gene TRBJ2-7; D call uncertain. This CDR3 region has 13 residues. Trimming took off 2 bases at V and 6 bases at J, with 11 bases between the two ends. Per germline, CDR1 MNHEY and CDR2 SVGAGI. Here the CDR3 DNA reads TGTGCCAGCAGTTACGGGCCAGGCAGCGAGCAGTACTTC. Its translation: CASSYGPGSEQYF.

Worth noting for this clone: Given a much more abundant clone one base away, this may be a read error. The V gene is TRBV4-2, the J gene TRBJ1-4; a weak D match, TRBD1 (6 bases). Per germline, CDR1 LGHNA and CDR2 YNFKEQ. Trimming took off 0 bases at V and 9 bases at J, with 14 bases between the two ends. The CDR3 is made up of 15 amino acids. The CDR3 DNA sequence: TGTGCCAGCAGCCAAGAGGGGGGGGCATCTCAAAAACTGTTTTTT. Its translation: CASSQEGGASQKLFF.

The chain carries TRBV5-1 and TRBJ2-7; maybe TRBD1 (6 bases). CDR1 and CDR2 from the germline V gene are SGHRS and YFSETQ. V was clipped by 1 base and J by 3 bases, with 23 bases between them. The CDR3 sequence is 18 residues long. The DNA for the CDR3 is TGCGCCAGCAGCTTGTCGGTAGGGGGATGGGCTTACTACTACGAGCAGTACTTC. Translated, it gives CASSLSVGGWAYYYEQYF.

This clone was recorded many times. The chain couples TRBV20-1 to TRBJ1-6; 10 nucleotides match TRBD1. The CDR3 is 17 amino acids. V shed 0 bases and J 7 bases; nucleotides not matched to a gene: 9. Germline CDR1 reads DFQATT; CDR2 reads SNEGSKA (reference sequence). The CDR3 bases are TGCAGTGCTAGAGATAAAGGGACAGGGGTTTTGAATTCACCCCTCCACTTT. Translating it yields CSARDKGTGVLNSPLHF.

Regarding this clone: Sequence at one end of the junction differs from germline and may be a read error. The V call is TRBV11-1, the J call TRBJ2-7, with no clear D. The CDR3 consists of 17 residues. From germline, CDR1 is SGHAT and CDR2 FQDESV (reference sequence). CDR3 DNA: TGTGCCAGCAGCCCATGGAACAGATTCTATTATTCCTACGATCAGTACTTC. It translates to CASSPWNRFYYSYDQYF.

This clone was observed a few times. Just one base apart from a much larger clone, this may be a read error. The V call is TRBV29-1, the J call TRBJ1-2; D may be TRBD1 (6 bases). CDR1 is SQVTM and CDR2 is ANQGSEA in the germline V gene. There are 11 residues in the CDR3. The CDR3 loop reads CIVSGDEGYTF. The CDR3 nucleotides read TGCATCGTCTCAGGGGATGAGGGCTACACCTTC.

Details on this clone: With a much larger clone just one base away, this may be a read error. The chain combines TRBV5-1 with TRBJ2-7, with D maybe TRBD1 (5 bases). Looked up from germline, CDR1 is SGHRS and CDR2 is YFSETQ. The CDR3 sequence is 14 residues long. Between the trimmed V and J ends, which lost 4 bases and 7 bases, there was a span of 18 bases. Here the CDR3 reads CASSHIRPPGEQYF. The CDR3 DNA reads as TGCGCCAGCAGCCACATACGTCCCCCAGGGGAGCAGTACTTC.

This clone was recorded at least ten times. CDR3 nucleotides: TGTGCCAGCAGGACAGGGGGCTTCAATGAGCAGTTCTTC. It encodes CASRTGGFNEQFF. The V gene is TRBV2, the J gene TRBJ2-1; 10 bases align to TRBD1. The CDR3 spans 13 residues. J lost 6 bases, V lost 6 bases, and 2 bases had no gene match. Germline CDR1 reads SNHLY; CDR2 reads FYNNEI.

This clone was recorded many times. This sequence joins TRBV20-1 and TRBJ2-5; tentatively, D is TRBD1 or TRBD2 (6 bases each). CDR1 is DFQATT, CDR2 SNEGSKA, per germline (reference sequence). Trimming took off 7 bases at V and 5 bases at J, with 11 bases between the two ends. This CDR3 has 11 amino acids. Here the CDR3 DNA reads TGCAGTGTGGGGGCGGGGGAGACCCAGTACTTC. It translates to CSVGAGETQYF.

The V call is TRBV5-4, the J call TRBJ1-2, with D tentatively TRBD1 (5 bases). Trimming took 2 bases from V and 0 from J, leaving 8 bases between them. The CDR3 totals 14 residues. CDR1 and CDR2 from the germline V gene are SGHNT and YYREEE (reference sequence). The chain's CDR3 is CASSFGTSNYGYTF. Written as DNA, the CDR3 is TGTGCCAGCAGCTTTGGGACGTCTAACTATGGCTACACCTTC.

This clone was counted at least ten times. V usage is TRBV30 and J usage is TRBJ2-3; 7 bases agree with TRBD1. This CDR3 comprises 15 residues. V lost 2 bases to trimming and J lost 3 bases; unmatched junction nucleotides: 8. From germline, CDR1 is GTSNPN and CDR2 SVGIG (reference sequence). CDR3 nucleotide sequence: TGTGCCTGGAGTTACCCAGGGGGTTGGACAGATACGCAGTATTTT. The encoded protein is CAWSYPGGWTDTQYF. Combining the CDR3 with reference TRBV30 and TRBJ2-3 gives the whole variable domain SQTIHQWPATLVQPVGSPLSLECTVEGTSNPNLYWYRQAAGRGLQLLFYSVGIGQISSEVPQNLSASRPQDRQFILSSKKLLLSDSGFYLCAWSYPGGWTDTQYFGPGTRLTVL.

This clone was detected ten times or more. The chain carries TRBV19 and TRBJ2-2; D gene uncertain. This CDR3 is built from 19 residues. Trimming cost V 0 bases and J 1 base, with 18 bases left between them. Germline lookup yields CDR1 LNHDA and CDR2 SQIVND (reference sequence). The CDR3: CASSIEPPLPVLNTGELFF. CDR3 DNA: TGTGCCAGTAGTATAGAGCCTCCCCTACCAGTCCTGAACACCGGGGAGCTGTTTTTT.

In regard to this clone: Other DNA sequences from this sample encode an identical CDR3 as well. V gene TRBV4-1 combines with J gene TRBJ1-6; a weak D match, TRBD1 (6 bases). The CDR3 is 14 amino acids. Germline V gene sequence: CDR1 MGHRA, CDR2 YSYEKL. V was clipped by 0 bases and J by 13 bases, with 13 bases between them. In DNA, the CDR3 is TGCGCCAGCAGCCAAGAACAGGGAGGGTCGCCCCTCCACTTT. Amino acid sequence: CASSQEQGGSPLHF.